This TCR beta chain was recorded in a study of T cells in Graves' hyperthyroidism and ophthalmopathy. Diagnoses used clinical symptoms, serum thyroxine and TRAb, thyroid ultrasound and orbital computed tomography. PBMCs were derived from 10 ml fresh peripheral blood. Points from the study as a whole: Within blood appeared most thyroid clonotypes that had expanded above 0.001. Ophthalmopathy stood apart from stable hyperthyroidism in a 13 V-J model.

Template material for amplifying TCR beta CDR3 regions consisted of RNA transcripts. The HTBI set primed first-round TCR CDR3 RT-PCR. TCRdb independently ran MiXCR on the multiplex PCR reads; one entry per CDR3 protein. Among 640,000 or so distinct CDR3 sequences listed, 14% to 15% were seen once. This clonotype came up a few times. As yet, its antigen is unknown. The origin of this receptor is a woman aged 40 to 50 with Graves' ophthalmopathy. The sequenced material came from blood.

CDR3 amino acids: CASSGLAGSETQYF. The CDR3 bases are TGTGCCAGCAGTGGACTAGCGGGGAGCGAGACCCAGTACTTC. The chain links TRBV6-1 to TRBJ2-5; 11 positions agree with TRBD2. Germline loops: CDR1 MNHNS, CDR2 SASEGT. Germline trimming cut 4 bases from V and 5 bases from J; bases unmatched to any gene: 3. The CDR3 totals 14 residues.